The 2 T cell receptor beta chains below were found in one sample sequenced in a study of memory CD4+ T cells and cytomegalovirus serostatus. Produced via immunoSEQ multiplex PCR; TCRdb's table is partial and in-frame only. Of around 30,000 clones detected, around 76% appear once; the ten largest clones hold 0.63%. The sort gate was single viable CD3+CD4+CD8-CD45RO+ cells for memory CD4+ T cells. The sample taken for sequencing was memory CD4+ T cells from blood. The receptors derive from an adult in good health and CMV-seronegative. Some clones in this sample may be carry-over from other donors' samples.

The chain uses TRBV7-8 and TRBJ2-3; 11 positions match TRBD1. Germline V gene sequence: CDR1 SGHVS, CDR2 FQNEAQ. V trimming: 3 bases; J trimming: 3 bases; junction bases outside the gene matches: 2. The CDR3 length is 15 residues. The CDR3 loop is CASSLDRGLTDTQYF. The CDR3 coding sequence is TGTGCCAGCAGCTTGGACAGGGGGCTTACAGATACGCAGTATTTT.

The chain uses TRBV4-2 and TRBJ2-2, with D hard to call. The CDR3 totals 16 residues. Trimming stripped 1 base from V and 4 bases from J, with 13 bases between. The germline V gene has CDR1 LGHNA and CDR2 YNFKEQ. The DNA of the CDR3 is TGTGCCAGCAGCCAAGGTCCGGCACGAGCCACCGGGGAGCTGTTTTTT. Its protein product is CASSQGPARATGELFF.